The 7 T cell receptor beta chains listed next were all sequenced from one sample in a study of T cells in Graves' hyperthyroidism and ophthalmopathy. It was RNA transcripts that yielded the amplified TCR beta CDR3 regions. First-round RT-PCR of the TCR CDR3 relied on the HTBI primer set. Each CDR3 protein is one row after TCRdb ran MiXCR on the multiplex PCR reads. Among hundreds of thousands of distinct CDR3 sequences listed, about 15% were seen once. Sequencing input: blood. These receptors originate from a woman under 40 with Graves' hyperthyroidism that later progressed to Graves' ophthalmopathy.

The sample holds many counts of this clonotype. This chain joins TRBV20-1 and TRBJ2-5, with 7 bases lining up with TRBD2. The junction had 7 bases not matched to a gene; V was cut back by 4 bases and J by 5 bases. CDR1 DFQATT and CDR2 SNEGSKA come from the germline V gene (reference sequence). The CDR3 contains 13 residues. This chain's CDR3 is CSATGTMDETQYF. For the CDR3, the DNA is TGCAGTGCTACTGGGACTATGGATGAGACCCAGTACTTC.

This clonotype has ten or more counts. The CDR3 is CASNSGMNEQYF. CDR3 DNA: TGTGCCAGCAATTCAGGGATGAACGAGCAGTACTTC. The chain has TRBV2 and TRBJ2-7; D perhaps matches TRBD1 (5 bases). V lost 7 bases to trimming and J lost 5 bases, with 12 bases between them. Per germline, CDR1 SNHLY and CDR2 FYNNEI. The CDR3 has 12 amino acids.

The chain links TRBV6-2 or TRBV6-3 to TRBJ2-7; TRBD2 might be the D (7 bases). This CDR3 comprises 13 residues. Germline-derived CDR1 and CDR2 are MNHEY and SVGEGT. V lost 10 bases and J 4 bases, leaving 17 bases between the germline ends. The CDR3 DNA is TGTGCCACTCAGCGGGACACCTATTACGAGCAGTACTTC. Translating it yields CATQRDTYYEQYF.

The chain links TRBV7-9 to TRBJ2-1; 12 bases map to TRBD2. Losses at the gene ends were 3 bases for V and 4 bases for J; bases not matched to a gene: 4. Germline CDR1 reads SEHNR; CDR2 reads FQNEAQ (reference sequence). The CDR3 sequence is 16 residues long. The CDR3 DNA follows: TGTGCCAGCAGCTTTGGACTAGCGGGGTGGTACAATGAGCAGTTCTTC. This translates into CASSFGLAGWYNEQFF.

This clonotype was observed many times. The chain combines TRBV5-6 with TRBJ1-5; the D is unclear. This CDR3 region has 14 residues. V gave up 1 base and J gave up 7 bases, with 12 bases separating them. Germline assignment: CDR1 SGHDT and CDR2 YYEEEE. The DNA of the CDR3 is TGTGCCAGCAGCTTGTATTTGGAGGGACAGCCCCAGCATTTT. This codes for CASSLYLEGQPQHF.

There are many counts of this clonotype. The chain employs TRBV10-3 and TRBJ1-1; a weak D match, TRBD1 (5 bases). V was pared by 3 bases and J by 0 bases, with 8 bases between. This CDR3 is built from 14 residues. Germline CDR1 and CDR2: ENHRY and SYGVKD. CDR3 in DNA: TGTGCCATCAGTGAACAGGTCATGAACACTGAAGCTTTCTTT. It encodes CAISEQVMNTEAFF.

In its sample, this clonotype was seen many times. The chain uses TRBV7-2 and TRBJ2-4; possibly TRBD1 or TRBD2 for D (5 bases each). The germline V gene encodes CDR1 SGHTA and CDR2 FQGNSA. V lost 5 bases and J 7 bases, leaving 15 bases between the germline ends. CDR3 length: 14 amino acids. The CDR3 protein is CASSTGPADNIQYF. The CDR3 nucleotides are TGTGCCAGCAGCACGGGACCTGCAGATAACATTCAGTACTTC.